The T cell receptor (beta chain) described here comes from a study of OX40 agonist ivuxolimab in advanced cancers. Study-level information: Enrolled patients in dose escalation had cancers that were hepatocellular carcinoma, melanoma, renal cell or head and neck cancer. Among those enrolled, mean age was approximately 62 years (range roughly 23 to 79) and about 79% were male.

The CDR3 contains 18 residues. V shed 4 bases and J shed 0 bases, with 22 bases lying between them. Germline CDR1 and CDR2: GTSNPN and SVGIG (reference sequence). Sampling times: baseline, cycle 4 day 1, cycle 7 day 1. Notes on this clone: Its antigen is currently unknown.

TCRdb's copy holds only in-frame clones and misses some; the assay was immunoSEQ multiplex PCR. The profile shows 67,000 or so clones, around four fifths of them singletons. Whole-study findings and limits: Near-lowest levels of clonal expansion characterized partial responders at 0.1-3.0 mg/kg.

This specimen consisted of CD4+ or CD8+ T cells sorted from blood, obtained in a trial of the OX40 agonist ivuxolimab. This sequence joins TRBV30 and TRBJ1-5, with D possibly being TRBD1 (5 bases). The TCR was taken from an adult with an advanced solid tumor such as melanoma, head and neck, liver or kidney cancer. In nucleotides, the CDR3 is TGTGCCTGGACCCCGGGGACCAGCCTATGGAATAGCAATCAGCCCCAGCATTTT. Amino acid sequence: CAWTPGTSLWNSNQPQHF.